This T cell receptor (beta chain) was recorded in a study of blood T cell repertoires in COVID-19. About the study: Material from acute and convalescent COVID-19 was sourced from the United States, Italy and Spain. The analysed material was cDNA or gDNA that came from T cells, B-cell-depleted T cells, or PBMCs.

After removal of 0 bases from V and 3 bases from J, the junction contained 5 bases not matched to a gene. CDR1 and CDR2 from the germline V gene are SGHRS and YFSETQ. CDR3 size: 16 residues. Per the original methods: By means of reference gene primer amplification, nucleated cell counts were estimated. Method: immunoSEQ multiplex PCR; TCRdb's copy keeps in-frame clones and lacks some. V, J and clone size derive from that table, while D and trimming were established from the DNA sequence. The table has more than 65,000 clones, approximately 78% seen once; the top ten hold around 36%. This chain connects TRBV5-1 to TRBJ2-2; 7 bases match TRBD1. This receptor was identified in a woman between 65 and 79 years old with acute or convalescent COVID-19. Sample: peripheral blood. The CDR3 sequence is CASSLATGIDTGELFF. The DNA of the CDR3 is TGCGCCAGCAGCTTGGCGACAGGGATCGACACCGGGGAGCTGTTTTTT. Looking up the rest from reference TRBV5-1 and TRBJ2-2 gives the full variable domain: KAGVTQTPRYLIKTRGQQVTLSCSPISGHRSVSWYQQTPGQGLQFLFEYFSETQRNKGNFPGRFSGRQFSNSRSEMNVSTLELGDSALYLCASSLATGIDTGELFFGEGSRLTVL.